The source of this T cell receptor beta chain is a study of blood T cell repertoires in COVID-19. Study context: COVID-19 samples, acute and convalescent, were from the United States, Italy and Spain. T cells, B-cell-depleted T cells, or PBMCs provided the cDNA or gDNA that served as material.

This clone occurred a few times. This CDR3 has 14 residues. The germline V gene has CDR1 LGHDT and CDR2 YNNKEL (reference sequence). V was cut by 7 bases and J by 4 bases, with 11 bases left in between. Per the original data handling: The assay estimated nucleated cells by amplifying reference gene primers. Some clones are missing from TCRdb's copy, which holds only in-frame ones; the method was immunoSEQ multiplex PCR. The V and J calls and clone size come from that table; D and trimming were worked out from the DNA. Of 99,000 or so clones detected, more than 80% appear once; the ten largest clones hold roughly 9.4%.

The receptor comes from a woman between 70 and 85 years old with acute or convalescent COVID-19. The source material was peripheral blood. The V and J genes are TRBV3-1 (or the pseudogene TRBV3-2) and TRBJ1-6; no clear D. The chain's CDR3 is CASTLGRYNSPLHF. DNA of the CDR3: TGTGCCAGCACCCTCGGGAGATATAATTCACCCCTCCACTTT.